The next 28 T cell receptor beta chains were all read from a single sample in a study of CD8 T cells in ankylosing spondylitis. TCRdb reprocessed the 5' RACE reads via MiXCR and lists one record per CDR3 protein. In the table there are roughly 150,000 distinct CDR3 sequences, 9.5% to 10% of which are singletons. Sequencing was done on a sample of blood, either unsorted or a sorted T cell fraction (not recorded which). The origin of the receptors is a female donor with ankylosing spondylitis or in good health (not recorded which).

The chain carries TRBV4-3 and TRBJ2-1, with a weak D call TRBD2 (5 bases). CDR1 is LGHNA, CDR2 YSLEER, per germline. The CDR3 has 14 residues. The germline V and J ends were trimmed by 3 bases and 5 bases, with 11 bases remaining between them. CDR3 sequence (DNA): TGCGCCAGCAGCCATGCTTGGGGAGACAATGAGCAGTTCTTC. Translating it yields CASSHAWGDNEQFF.

Only a few counts were recorded for this clonotype. The chain joins TRBV6-1 to TRBJ2-1, with no clear D. Per germline, CDR1 MNHNS and CDR2 SASEGT. This CDR3 has 15 residues. V was trimmed by 6 bases and J by 7 bases, leaving 19 bases between them. The CDR3 here is CASSPAEQWGNEQFF. CDR3 nucleotide sequence: TGTGCCAGCAGCCCTGCCGAGCAATGGGGTAATGAGCAGTTCTTC.

This clonotype was seen a few times. This chain connects TRBV5-5 to TRBJ1-2, with 7 bases lining up with TRBD1. The CDR3 contains 15 residues. Germline lookup yields CDR1 SGHKS and CDR2 YYEKEE (reference sequence). Trimming removed 2 bases from V and 5 bases from J; junction bases left unmatched: 9. The CDR3 loop is CASSFLTGTEYGYTF. CDR3 DNA sequence: TGTGCCAGCAGCTTCCTAACCGGGACAGAATATGGCTACACCTTC.

This clonotype occurred a few times. J is TRBJ2-5 and V is TRBV7-2; 10 bases line up with TRBD2. CDR3 size: 16 residues. Germline V lookup: CDR1 SGHTA, CDR2 FQGNSA. J lost 1 base, V lost 4 bases, and 6 bases had no gene match. The CDR3 loop reads CASSSRLAGSQETQYF. The CDR3 DNA sequence: TGTGCCAGCAGCTCGAGACTAGCGGGCTCCCAAGAGACCCAGTACTTC.

The chain links TRBV7-8 to TRBJ2-7; perhaps TRBD2 as D (5 bases). Germline CDR1 SGHVS, CDR2 FQNEAQ. The CDR3 has 17 amino acids. Trimming took off 2 bases at V and 3 bases at J, with 20 bases between the two ends. The CDR3 here is CASSLNQEGADFYEQYF. For the CDR3, the DNA is TGTGCCAGCAGCTTAAATCAGGAAGGAGCGGATTTCTACGAGCAGTACTTC.

This clonotype was observed a few times. This chain joins TRBV16 and TRBJ1-1; 11 bases are shared with TRBD1. V was clipped by 3 bases and J by 4 bases; unmatched bases: 4. There are 15 residues in the CDR3. The V gene's germline CDR1 is KGHSY and CDR2 FQNENV. The CDR3 is CASSQPDRGPTEAFF. As DNA, the CDR3 is TGTGCCAGCAGCCAGCCGGACAGGGGGCCCACTGAAGCTTTCTTT.

V gene TRBV7-2 combines with J gene TRBJ2-7; 8 bases fit TRBD2. CDR1 SGHTA and CDR2 FQGNSA come from the germline V gene. V was pared by 3 bases and J by 4 bases, with 11 bases of the junction left unmatched. This CDR3 region has 16 residues. The CDR3 DNA follows: TGTGCCAGCAGCTTCGGCCTAGCGGGTTTTGAGTACGAGCAGTACTTC. Amino acids: CASSFGLAGFEYEQYF.

This clonotype showed up many times. J is TRBJ2-1 and V is TRBV20-1; D is uncertain. The CDR3 runs to 12 residues. Trimming stripped 0 bases from V and 5 bases from J, with 5 bases between. In germline, CDR1 is DFQATT, CDR2 SNEGSKA (reference sequence). The CDR3 DNA reads as TGCAGTGCTAGAGATCGGCACAATGAGCAGTTCTTC. This gives the protein CSARDRHNEQFF.

A few counts support this clonotype. The gene calls are TRBV7-8 and TRBJ2-1; weak D call: TRBD1 (5 bases). The ends were cut back, 5 bases at V and 15 bases at J, with 14 bases in the middle. The germline CDR1 and CDR2 sequences are SGHVS and FQNEAQ. This CDR3 is built from 11 residues. The CDR3 bases are TGTGCCAGCAGCACCCAGGGCTTCCCGTTCTTC. Translation gives CASSTQGFPFF.

This clonotype was detected a few times. The rearrangement joins TRBV24-1 to TRBJ2-3; 8 bases line up with TRBD1. The germline gives CDR1 KGHDR, CDR2 SFDVKD. The CDR3 spans 14 residues. V shed 7 bases, J shed 1 base, and the junction held 3 bases outside the gene matches. CDR3 residues: CATSQGAGTDTQYF. CDR3 coding DNA: TGTGCCACCAGCCAGGGGGCTGGCACAGATACGCAGTATTTT.

This clonotype was recorded many times. The V gene is TRBV12-3 or TRBV12-4, the J gene TRBJ2-2, with TRBD2 identical over 8 bases. The CDR3 totals 15 residues. V gave up 7 bases and J gave up 1 base; unmatched junction bases: 5. CDR3 nucleotide sequence: TGTGCCAGCATTGTACTAGCGGAGAACACCGGGGAGCTGTTTTTT. This gives the protein CASIVLAENTGELFF.

In this sample, this clonotype turned up many times. The gene calls are TRBV12-3 or TRBV12-4 and TRBJ2-1, with no clear D. The CDR3 totals 12 residues. V lost 3 bases, J lost 10 bases, and 10 bases lay in between. The CDR3: CASSLDAREQFF. The CDR3 DNA sequence: TGTGCCAGCAGTTTGGATGCGCGGGAGCAGTTCTTC.

This clonotype was recorded many times. The chain joins TRBV7-9 to TRBJ2-3; D not certain. This CDR3 has 15 amino acids. The ends were cut back, 8 bases at V and 2 bases at J, with 17 bases in the middle. Germline V lookup: CDR1 SEHNR, CDR2 FQNEAQ (reference sequence). The DNA of the CDR3 is TGTGCCAGCGAAGGGATTCAGGACGCCACAGATACGCAGTATTTT. This translates into CASEGIQDATDTQYF.

In this sample, this clonotype turned up a few times. The chain links TRBV4-3 to TRBJ1-2; no firm D call. Germline V gene lookup returns CDR1 LGHNA and CDR2 YSLEER. V was cut by 4 bases and J by 3 bases, with 12 bases left in between. This CDR3 comprises 14 residues. The CDR3 DNA reads as TGCGCCAGCAGCCCGACGGGCAGTGACTATGGCTACACCTTC. Translation: CASSPTGSDYGYTF.

The chain joins TRBV9 to TRBJ2-1, with 15 nucleotides matching TRBD2. The CDR3 runs 16 residues. The germline CDR1 and CDR2 sequences are SGDLS and YYNGEE. V dropped 3 bases and J dropped 9; count of bases not matched to a gene: 7. This CDR3 reads CASSARTSGRAGEQFF. The CDR3 bases are TGTGCCAGCAGCGCTAGGACTAGCGGGAGGGCGGGTGAGCAGTTCTTC.

The rearrangement joins TRBV27 to TRBJ1-2; 8 bases are shared with TRBD1. CDR3 size: 16 residues. CDR1 and CDR2 (germline): MNHEY, SMNVEV (reference sequence). The V gene end was trimmed by 7 bases and the J gene end by 3 bases; junction bases not matched to a gene: 13. The CDR3 nucleotides are TGTGCCAGCACCAAAAGCTCGACAGGGGAAGACTATGGCTACACCTTC. This encodes CASTKSSTGEDYGYTF.

In this sample, this clonotype turned up a few times. The chain employs TRBV13 and TRBJ2-1, with 9 bases aligning to TRBD2. Unmatched junction bases numbered 8, after V lost 3 bases and J lost 5 bases. The CDR3 has 16 amino acids. Germline V lookup: CDR1 PRHDT, CDR2 FYEKMQ (reference sequence). The DNA for the CDR3 is TGTGCCAGCAGCTTGTGGTCTAGCGGGACCAACAATGAGCAGTTCTTC. As protein: CASSLWSSGTNNEQFF. Using reference TRBV13 and TRBJ2-1 for the parts outside the CDR3, the full variable domain is AAGVIQSPRHLIKEKRETATLKCYPIPRHDTVYWYQQGPGQDPQFLISFYEKMQSDKGSIPDRFSAQQFSDYHSELNMSSLELGDSALYFCASSLWSSGTNNEQFFGPGTRLTVL.

As DNA, the CDR3 is TGTGCTAGTGGTTTGTCCCGCGGCAGCGGGGGAGACAATGAGCAGTTCTTC. It yields the protein CASGLSRGSGGDNEQFF. The chain couples TRBV12-5 to TRBJ2-1, with 8 bases fitting TRBD2. CDR1 is LGHNT, CDR2 FRNRAP, per germline. J was trimmed by 5 bases and V by 2 bases; bases with no gene match: 11. The CDR3 spans 17 residues.

The rearrangement joins TRBV7-2 to TRBJ1-2; D is possibly TRBD1 (6 bases). Germline V gene sequence: CDR1 SGHTA, CDR2 FQGNSA. This CDR3 has 15 residues. V gave up 5 bases and J gave up 4 bases, with 17 bases separating them. The CDR3 reads CASSVPQGRGYGYTF. The CDR3 DNA reads as TGTGCCAGCAGCGTACCACAGGGCAGGGGCTATGGCTACACCTTC.

The chain links TRBV7-2 to TRBJ1-5; D is uncertain. Germline V CDR1 and CDR2: SGHTA, FQGNSA. V lost 1 base and J 3 bases, leaving 7 bases between the germline ends. The CDR3 has 14 residues. CDR3 DNA sequence: TGTGCCAGCAGCTTAGGAGTCACCAATCAGCCCCAGCATTTT. Translating gives CASSLGVTNQPQHF. Together with reference TRBV7-2 and TRBJ1-5, the CDR3 gives the full variable domain: GAGVSQSPSNKVTEKGKDVELRCDPISGHTALYWYRQSLGQGLEFLIYFQGNSAPDKSGLPSDRFSAERTGGSVSTLTIQRTQQEDSAVYLCASSLGVTNQPQHFGDGTRLSIL.

This clonotype has at least ten counts. The CDR3 DNA follows: TGTGCCAGCGGTTCAGGGGTGCCTGGGGCCAACGTCCTGACTTTC. Its protein is CASGSGVPGANVLTF. V is TRBV27 and J is TRBJ2-6, with D possibly being TRBD1 (6 bases). Trimming left V 8 bases short and J 2 bases short, with 13 bases between. CDR3 length: 15 amino acids. CDR1 is MNHEY, CDR2 SMNVEV, per germline (reference sequence).

This clonotype was seen more than once but under ten times. V usage is TRBV27 and J usage is TRBJ1-1; D unclear. The CDR3 contains 14 residues. V lost 3 bases, J lost 5 bases, and 13 bases lay in between. CDR1 is MNHEY and CDR2 is SMNVEV in the germline V gene (reference sequence). CDR3 amino acids: CASSFGGMGTEAFF. In DNA, the CDR3 is TGTGCCAGCAGTTTCGGAGGGATGGGGACTGAAGCTTTCTTT.

This clonotype appeared a single time. J is TRBJ2-3 and V is TRBV5-6; D is unresolved. Germline loops: CDR1 SGHDT, CDR2 YYEEEE. The CDR3 sequence is 13 residues long. Trimming left V 0 bases short and J 4 bases short, with 6 bases between. The chain's CDR3 is CASSLGYSDTQYF. CDR3 DNA sequence: TGTGCCAGCAGCTTGGGCTATTCAGATACGCAGTATTTT.

J is TRBJ2-5 and V is TRBV5-1; TRBD2 might be the D (5 bases). Germline CDR1 reads SGHRS; CDR2 reads YFSETQ. Trimming shortened V by 6 bases and J by 5 bases, and 14 bases separated the two germline ends. The length of the CDR3 is 13 residues. CDR3: CASTLLEDETQYF. DNA of the CDR3: TGCGCCAGCACTCTACTAGAGGACGAGACCCAGTACTTC.

This clonotype came up many times. This chain connects TRBV4-2 to TRBJ2-7, with 9 nucleotides matching TRBD1. Germline values: CDR1 LGHNA, CDR2 YNFKEQ. This CDR3 region has 18 residues. V shed 3 bases and J 0 bases; nucleotides not matched to a gene: 12. The CDR3 reads CASSHPGTGLVHSYEQYF. The CDR3 region has the DNA TGTGCCAGCAGCCACCCCGGGACAGGGCTAGTCCACTCCTACGAGCAGTACTTC.

This clonotype came up a few times. This chain connects TRBV20-1 to TRBJ2-7, with D uncertain. Deletions cut 3 bases from V and 7 bases from J, with 16 bases between. This CDR3 spans 13 amino acids. Looked up from germline, CDR1 is DFQATT and CDR2 is SNEGSKA (reference sequence). Written as DNA, the CDR3 is TGCAGTGCTAGGGAGTGGGGTGGATGGGAGCAGTACTTC. It translates to CSAREWGGWEQYF.

This clonotype has just a few counts. CDR3 in amino acids: CASSLSAGTSGEQYF. CDR3 nucleotide sequence: TGTGCCAGCAGTTTATCCGCCGGGACTAGCGGCGAGCAGTACTTC. The chain combines TRBV28 with TRBJ2-7; 11 bases agree with TRBD2. CDR1 is MDHEN and CDR2 is SYDVKM in the germline V gene. The ends lost 1 base at V and 6 bases at J; junction bases unmatched: 5. CDR3 size: 15 residues.

This clonotype occurred many times. The chain uses TRBV9 and TRBJ2-7; 8 positions agree with TRBD2. This CDR3 has 15 amino acids. With V trimmed by 3 bases and J by 7 bases, 12 bases remained unmatched. Per germline, CDR1 SGDLS and CDR2 YYNGEE. The CDR3 nucleotides read TGTGCCAGCAGCGCCGGGGGGGACCTGATAGATGAGCAGTACTTC. Its translation: CASSAGGDLIDEQYF.